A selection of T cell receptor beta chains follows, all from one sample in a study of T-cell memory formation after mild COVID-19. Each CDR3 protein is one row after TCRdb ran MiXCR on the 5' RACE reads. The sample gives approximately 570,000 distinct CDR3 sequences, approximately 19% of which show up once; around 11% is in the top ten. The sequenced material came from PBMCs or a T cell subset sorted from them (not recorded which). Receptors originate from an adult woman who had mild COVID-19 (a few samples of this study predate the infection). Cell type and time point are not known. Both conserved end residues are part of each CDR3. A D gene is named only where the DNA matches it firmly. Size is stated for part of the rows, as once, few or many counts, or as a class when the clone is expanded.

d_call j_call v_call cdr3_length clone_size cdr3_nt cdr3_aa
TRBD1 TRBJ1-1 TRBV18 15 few TGTGCCAGCTCACCCCCCCCCGACAGGGGAAGGGAAGCTTTCTTT CASSPPPDRGREAFF
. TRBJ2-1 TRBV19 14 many TGTGCCAGTAGTATCCGGGTGTCTCGGGGTGAGCAGTTCTTC CASSIRVSRGEQFF
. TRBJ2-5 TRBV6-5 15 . TGTGCCAGCAGAACCCAAGGGGGTCAACGGGAGACCCAGTACTTC CASRTQGGQRETQYF
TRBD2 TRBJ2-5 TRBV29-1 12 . TGCAGCGTTGGTGGGACTAAAGAGACCCAGTACTTC CSVGGTKETQYF
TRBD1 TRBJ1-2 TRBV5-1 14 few TGCGCCAGCACCGTCGGGACAGCCCTCTATGGCTACACCTTC CASTVGTALYGYTF
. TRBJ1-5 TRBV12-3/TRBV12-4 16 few TGTGCCAGCAGGGAGATCAGGGCGGGAGGCAATCAGCCCCAGCATTTT CASREIRAGGNQPQHF
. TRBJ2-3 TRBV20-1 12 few TGCAGTGCTATCATAGGCACAGATACGCAGTATTTT CSAIIGTDTQYF
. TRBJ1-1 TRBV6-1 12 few TGTGCCAGCAGGCCACAACTGGCGAACGCTTTCTTT CASRPQLANAFF
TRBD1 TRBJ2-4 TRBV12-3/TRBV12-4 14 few TGTGCCAGCAGGCGAGGACAGGGGCAAAACATTCAGTACTTC CASRRGQGQNIQYF
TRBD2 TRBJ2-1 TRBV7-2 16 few TGTGCCAGCAGCTTAAATAGCGGGACGAACTACAATGAGCAGTTCTTC CASSLNSGTNYNEQFF
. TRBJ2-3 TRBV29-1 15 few TGCAGCGTTGAAGAATCTTTCTCCCTCACAGATACGCAGTATTTT CSVEESFSLTDTQYF
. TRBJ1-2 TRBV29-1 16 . TGCAGCGCAAACACCCGACCGGGAAAACAGAACTATGGCTACACCTTC CSANTRPGKQNYGYTF
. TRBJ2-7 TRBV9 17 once TGTGCCAGCAGCGGCGGGAAGGGCCGGGACGCCCCCTACGAGCAGTACTTC CASSGGKGRDAPYEQYF
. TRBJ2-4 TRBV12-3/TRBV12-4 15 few TGTGCCAGCAGTTTAACAGCCATAGCCAAAAACATTCAGTACTTC CASSLTAIAKNIQYF